This passage covers 32 T cell receptor beta chains from one sample sequenced in a study of beta chain features in type 1 diabetes. Sequenced material consisted of expressed TCRB transcripts (all of the isolated RNA was reverse transcribed). The protocol was immunoSEQ multiplex PCR, while the TCRdb copy is restricted to in-frame clones and leaves out a portion. The sample comprises under 550,000 clones, 9.5% to 12% of which are singletons, and 0.046% rests with the top ten. The sample was naive CD4+ T cells from blood. The origin of the receptors is a young woman in good health.

This clone was seen only a few times. The V call is TRBV7-9, the J call TRBJ1-2, with 8 bases that match TRBD1. J was trimmed by 4 bases and V by 0 bases; bases with no gene match: 4. This CDR3 has 15 residues. Germline loops: CDR1 SEHNR, CDR2 FQNEAQ (reference sequence). The CDR3 loop is CASSLAGQVAYGYTF. CDR3 sequence (DNA): TGTGCCAGCAGCTTAGCGGGACAGGTTGCCTATGGCTACACCTTC.

Many counts were recorded for this clone. The V gene is TRBV30, the J gene TRBJ2-4; 7 bases are shared with TRBD1. J gave up 7 bases and V 0 bases, and 9 bases lay outside the gene matches. Germline CDR1 is GTSNPN and CDR2 is SVGIG (reference sequence). This CDR3 has 15 residues. CDR3 region: CAWSVGRTGANIQYF. The CDR3, as DNA: TGTGCCTGGAGTGTAGGACGGACAGGAGCGAACATTCAGTACTTC.

This clone was recorded a few times. This chain connects TRBV29-1 to TRBJ1-1; no reliable D call. Looked up from germline, CDR1 is SQVTM and CDR2 is ANQGSEA. V was cut by 4 bases and J by 2 bases, with 11 bases left in between. This CDR3 is built from 13 residues. CDR3 sequence: CSVGVGINTEAFF. DNA of the CDR3: TGCAGCGTTGGAGTAGGAATTAACACTGAAGCTTTCTTT.

The genes are TRBV18 and TRBJ2-5; TRBD1 matches 7 bases. Trimming removed 3 bases from V and 0 bases from J; junction bases left unmatched: 1. Germline CDR1 reads KGHSH; CDR2 reads LQKENI. The CDR3 extends over 14 amino acids. Here the CDR3 reads CASSPGTDQETQYF. CDR3 DNA: TGTGCCAGCTCACCCGGGACAGACCAAGAGACCCAGTACTTC.

This chain connects TRBV4-3 to TRBJ1-4, with D perhaps matching TRBD1 (5 bases). V was cut by 1 base and J by 7 bases, with 19 bases left in between. Germline CDR1 is LGHNA and CDR2 is YSLEER. The CDR3 totals 17 residues. Here the CDR3 DNA reads TGCGCCAGCAGCCAAGTCGGTCGCGGGGGATCGGGTGAAAAACTGTTTTTT. This encodes CASSQVGRGGSGEKLFF.

In regard to this clone: Additional DNA sequences in this sample encode the identical CDR3. J is TRBJ2-5 and V is TRBV7-2; D gene ambiguous. The length of the CDR3 is 11 residues. Trimming left V 5 bases short and J 5 bases short, with 6 bases between. CDR1 is SGHTA and CDR2 is FQGNSA in the germline V gene. The CDR3 protein is CASSPAETQYF. DNA for the CDR3: TGTGCCAGCAGCCCCGCGGAGACCCAGTACTTC. Filled out from reference TRBV7-2 and TRBJ2-5, the complete variable domain reads GAGVSQSPSNKVTEKGKDVELRCDPISGHTALYWYRQSLGQGLEFLIYFQGNSAPDKSGLPSDRFSAERTGGSVSTLTIQRTQQEDSAVYLCASSPAETQYFGPGTRLLVL.

There are a few counts of this clone. V gene TRBV9 combines with J gene TRBJ2-1; D assignment may be TRBD1 or TRBD2 (5 bases each). Per the germline V gene, CDR1 is SGDLS and CDR2 is YYNGEE. The V end lost 0 bases, the J end lost 9 bases, and 16 bases lay between the germline ends. This CDR3 spans 15 amino acids. Here the CDR3 DNA reads TGTGCCAGCAGCGTAGAGTCCGGGGCCTGGGGTGAGCAGTTCTTC. The encoded protein is CASSVESGAWGEQFF.

This clone was counted between two and nine times. The chain uses TRBV7-9 and TRBJ2-3, with 12 nucleotides matching TRBD2. Trimming removed 6 bases from V and 0 bases from J; junction bases left unmatched: 13. Germline assignment: CDR1 SEHNR and CDR2 FQNEAQ (reference sequence). The CDR3 spans 19 residues. CDR3 bases: TGTGCCAGCAGGCCCCCCGGGACTAGCGGGCCTGATAGCACAGATACGCAGTATTTT. It translates to CASRPPGTSGPDSTDTQYF. Variable domain in full (rest from reference TRBV7-9 and TRBJ2-3): DTGVSQNPRHKITKRGQNVTFRCDPISEHNRLYWYRQTLGQGPEFLTYFQNEAQLEKSRLLSDRFSAERPKGSFSTLEIQRTEQGDSAMYLCASRPPGTSGPDSTDTQYFGPGTRLTVL.

The chain has TRBV15 and TRBJ1-1; D may be TRBD1 (6 bases). The V end was cut by 6 bases, the J end by 5 bases, with 19 bases between. The CDR3 has 15 residues. CDR1 and CDR2 from the germline V gene are LNHNV and YYDKDF (reference sequence). The CDR3 bases are TGTGCCACCAGAAGTCGGACAGAGCCGAGAACTGAAGCTTTCTTT. This translates into CATRSRTEPRTEAFF.

This chain joins TRBV7-9 and TRBJ2-2; unclear D gene. Per the germline V gene, CDR1 is SEHNR and CDR2 is FQNEAQ (reference sequence). The CDR3 totals 13 residues. Trimming stripped 2 bases from V and 2 bases from J, with 3 bases between. For the CDR3, the DNA is TGTGCCAGCAGCTTAAGAAACACCGGGGAGCTGTTTTTT. This sequence encodes CASSLRNTGELFF.

V gene TRBV6-5 combines with J gene TRBJ2-7, with TRBD2 identical over 8 bases. Trimming cost V 4 bases and J 5 bases; bases outside gene matches: 10. CDR1 is MNHEY and CDR2 is SVGAGI in the germline V gene. This CDR3 has 15 residues. DNA of the CDR3: TGTGCCAGCAGTTTCGTAGCGGGACGGCGGCACGAGCAGTACTTC. Its protein product is CASSFVAGRRHEQYF.

This clone was counted between two and nine times. V is TRBV7-3 and J is TRBJ2-1; no reliable D call. CDR1 and CDR2 from the germline V gene are SGHTA and FQGTGA. The V end was cut by 1 base, the J end by 8 bases, with 9 bases between. This CDR3 has 13 residues. CDR3 DNA sequence: TGTGCCAGCAGCTTAAGTCGAGGCCATGAGCAGTTCTTC. Translating it yields CASSLSRGHEQFF.

This chain links TRBV11-2 with TRBJ1-1, with TRBD1 matching over 7 bases. The V gene's germline CDR1 is SGHAT and CDR2 FQNNGV. With 6 bases clipped from V and 7 bases from J, the junction kept 5 bases outside the gene matches. This CDR3 has 12 residues. This CDR3 reads CASSPRQGEAFF. In DNA form, the CDR3 reads TGTGCCAGCAGTCCACGACAGGGTGAAGCTTTCTTT.

This clone was counted between two and nine times. Other DNA sequences of this sample code for an identical CDR3. The V gene is TRBV7-2, the J gene TRBJ1-1, with unresolved D. The CDR3 contains 14 residues. Germline V CDR1 and CDR2: SGHTA, FQGNSA. Trimming removed 0 bases from V and 0 bases from J, with 5 bases in between. CDR3: CASSLAGLNTEAFF. The CDR3 region has the DNA TGTGCCAGCAGCTTAGCAGGCTTGAACACTGAAGCTTTCTTT. Looking up the rest from reference TRBV7-2 and TRBJ1-1 gives the full variable domain: GAGVSQSPSNKVTEKGKDVELRCDPISGHTALYWYRQSLGQGLEFLIYFQGNSAPDKSGLPSDRFSAERTGGSVSTLTIQRTQQEDSAVYLCASSLAGLNTEAFFGQGTRLTVV.

V is TRBV2 and J is TRBJ2-7, with D tentatively TRBD2 (6 bases). Trimming shortened V by 7 bases and J by 2 bases, and 18 bases separated the two germline ends. Germline V gene data show CDR1 as SNHLY and CDR2 as FYNNEI. The CDR3 extends over 15 amino acids. The CDR3: CASNGGAAYAYEQYV. The CDR3, as DNA: TGTGCCAGCAACGGAGGGGCAGCCTATGCCTACGAGCAGTACGTC.

The gene calls are TRBV6-5 and TRBJ2-5; no clear D gene. The CDR3 is made up of 12 amino acids. V shed 6 bases and J shed 3 bases, with 8 bases lying between them. The germline V gene encodes CDR1 MNHEY and CDR2 SVGAGI. In nucleotides, the CDR3 is TGTGCCAGCAGACGATTTAAAGAGACCCAGTACTTC. It yields the protein CASRRFKETQYF.

This clone was seen a handful of times. This chain connects TRBV6-5 to TRBJ2-1; D unclear. Germline CDR1 reads MNHEY; CDR2 reads SVGAGI. CDR3 length equals 12 residues. V lost 4 bases to trimming and J lost 4 bases, with 5 bases between them. CDR3 sequence (DNA): TGTGCCAGCAGTTCAGCGTACAATGAGCAGTTCTTC. It codes for CASSSAYNEQFF.

This clone has only a few counts. Other DNA sequences in the same sample also yield this CDR3. As DNA, the CDR3 is TGTGCCAGCAGCGCTCTAGCGGGGTCCTACGAGCAGTACTTC. Its protein is CASSALAGSYEQYF. The rearrangement links TRBV9 to TRBJ2-7; 9 nucleotides match TRBD2. The CDR3 is 14 residues long. The ends lost 3 bases at V and 1 base at J; junction bases unmatched: 2. From germline, CDR1 is SGDLS and CDR2 YYNGEE.

J is TRBJ1-2 and V is TRBV30, with D tentatively TRBD1 (5 bases). V was cut by 6 bases and J by 4 bases, with 9 bases left in between. The CDR3 has 11 amino acids. Germline V lookup: CDR1 GTSNPN, CDR2 SVGIG (reference sequence). The CDR3 sequence: CACWGIYGYTF. DNA for the CDR3: TGTGCCTGCTGGGGGATCTATGGCTACACCTTC. The full variable domain, in which reference TRBV30 and TRBJ1-2 provide the parts outside the CDR3, is SQTIHQWPATLVQPVGSPLSLECTVEGTSNPNLYWYRQAAGRGLQLLFYSVGIGQISSEVPQNLSASRPQDRQFILSSKKLLLSDSGFYLCACWGIYGYTFGSGTRLTVV.

The rearrangement uses TRBV11-1 and TRBJ2-7; 7 nucleotides agree with TRBD2. Germline lookup yields CDR1 SGHAT and CDR2 FQDESV (reference sequence). This CDR3 contains 14 residues. V gave up 1 base and J gave up 2 bases; unmatched junction bases: 2. The CDR3: CASSLVSGTYEQYF. Written as DNA, the CDR3 is TGTGCCAGCAGCTTAGTGAGCGGGACCTACGAGCAGTACTTC.

This chain connects TRBV7-3 to TRBJ2-2, with D maybe TRBD2 (5 bases). The germline CDR1 and CDR2 sequences are SGHTA and FQGTGA. V was clipped by 7 bases and J by 5 bases, with 11 bases between them. This CDR3 contains 13 residues. CDR3 DNA: TGTGCCAGCACCGGGGTGGGGACCGGGGAGCTGTTTTTT. Translating it yields CASTGVGTGELFF.

This clone appeared a few times. This chain connects TRBV10-3 to TRBJ2-1, with 15 bases identical to TRBD2. The CDR3 is 17 amino acids. V was clipped by 0 bases and J by 8 bases; unmatched bases: 5. Germline V lookup: CDR1 ENHRY, CDR2 SYGVKD. CDR3 loop: CAISESGLAGGPDEQFF. CDR3 DNA sequence: TGTGCCATCAGTGAGTCGGGACTAGCGGGAGGTCCCGATGAGCAGTTCTTC.

The V gene is TRBV28, the J gene TRBJ2-6; the D gene is possibly TRBD1 (6 bases). The ends were cut back, 5 bases at V and 4 bases at J, with 21 bases in the middle. CDR1 is MDHEN and CDR2 is SYDVKM in the germline V gene. The CDR3 contains 18 residues. DNA for the CDR3: TGTGCCAGCAGTCCAAACAGGGTAACCTTGAGGGGGGCCAACGTCCTGACTTTC. Translated: CASSPNRVTLRGANVLTF.

This clone was found a few times. V usage is TRBV23-1 and J usage is TRBJ1-5; D gene unclear. TRBV23-1 is filed as an ORF, its function uncertain. There are 17 residues in the CDR3. The V gene lost 3 bases and the J gene lost 0 bases, with 15 bases spanning the gap. The CDR3: CASSHYRVPYSNQPQHF. The DNA for the CDR3 is TGCGCCAGCAGTCACTACCGGGTCCCTTATAGCAATCAGCCCCAGCATTTT.

The table lists this clone with a few counts. The chain carries TRBV7-9 and TRBJ2-3; D call uncertain. CDR3 length equals 16 residues. V was shortened by 5 bases and J by 1 base, with 16 bases between the two germline ends. The germline CDR1 and CDR2 sequences are SEHNR and FQNEAQ (reference sequence). The CDR3 here is CASSLGSGWGTDTQYF. The CDR3 DNA sequence: TGTGCCAGCAGCCTAGGCTCCGGATGGGGCACAGATACGCAGTATTTT. The complete variable domain, with remaining parts taken from reference TRBV7-9 and TRBJ2-3, reads DTGVSQNPRHKITKRGQNVTFRCDPISEHNRLYWYRQTLGQGPEFLTYFQNEAQLEKSRLLSDRFSAERPKGSFSTLEIQRTEQGDSAMYLCASSLGSGWGTDTQYFGPGTRLTVL.

This clone was seen a few times. This CDR3 reads CASSGTVLGNYGYTF. For the CDR3, the DNA is TGCGCCAGCAGCGGGACAGTCCTCGGTAACTATGGCTACACCTTC. The chain recombines TRBV5-1 with TRBJ1-2, with 7 bases aligning to TRBD1. Germline values: CDR1 SGHRS, CDR2 YFSETQ. V lost 4 bases to trimming and J lost 1 base; unmatched junction nucleotides: 7. This CDR3 region has 15 residues.

The genes are TRBV5-1 and TRBJ2-3, with 12 positions matching TRBD2. CDR1 and CDR2 from the germline V gene are SGHRS and YFSETQ. Trimming took 3 bases from V and 3 from J; bases not matched to a gene: 5. The CDR3 totals 16 residues. The CDR3 DNA reads TGCGCCAGCAGCTCGACTAGCGGGAGCTTTACAGATACGCAGTATTTT. The encoded protein is CASSSTSGSFTDTQYF.

This clone was picked up a small number of times. The sample carries other DNA sequences with the same CDR3. The rearrangement uses TRBV7-9 and TRBJ2-3, with D uncertain. Trimming removed 1 base from V and 6 bases from J, with 5 bases in between. The CDR3 totals 12 residues. The germline CDR1 and CDR2 sequences are SEHNR and FQNEAQ (reference sequence). CDR3 DNA sequence: TGTGCCAGCAGCTTAGTCAGGGATACGCAGTATTTT. It translates to CASSLVRDTQYF.

This clone turned up a few times. V gene TRBV6-5 combines with J gene TRBJ2-7; D remains unclear. Germline values: CDR1 MNHEY, CDR2 SVGAGI. Trimming left V 0 bases short and J 3 bases short, with 9 bases between. CDR3 size: 14 residues. The CDR3 loop reads CASSYSDGSYEQYF. In DNA, the CDR3 is TGTGCCAGCAGTTACTCGGACGGAAGCTACGAGCAGTACTTC.

The rearrangement uses TRBV30 and TRBJ2-2; 9 bases are a match to TRBD1. The CDR3 is made up of 15 amino acids. V shed 2 bases, J shed 4 bases, and the junction held 5 bases outside the gene matches. From germline, CDR1 is GTSNPN and CDR2 SVGIG (reference sequence). CDR3 in DNA: TGTGCCTGGAGTTTGGGACAGGGAGGCACCGGGGAGCTGTTTTTT. This gives the protein CAWSLGQGGTGELFF. Based on the CDR3 plus reference TRBV30 and TRBJ2-2, the full variable domain is SQTIHQWPATLVQPVGSPLSLECTVEGTSNPNLYWYRQAAGRGLQLLFYSVGIGQISSEVPQNLSASRPQDRQFILSSKKLLLSDSGFYLCAWSLGQGGTGELFFGEGSRLTVL.

Comment on this clone: Other nucleotide sequences in the sample specify the same CDR3. The chain links TRBV18 to TRBJ2-5; D unclear. Deletions cut 0 bases from V and 2 bases from J, with 1 base between. This CDR3 contains 12 residues. Germline loops: CDR1 KGHSH, CDR2 LQKENI. CDR3: CASSPPQETQYF. Written as DNA, the CDR3 is TGTGCCAGCTCACCACCTCAAGAGACCCAGTACTTC.

With regard to this clone: This same CDR3 is encoded by further DNA sequences in the sample. The chain is built from TRBV7-2 and TRBJ2-7; the D is unclear. Trimming removed 1 base from V and 2 bases from J, with 6 bases in between. Germline-derived CDR1 and CDR2 are SGHTA and FQGNSA. The CDR3 extends over 13 amino acids. The CDR3 here is CASSLGGPYEQYV. The CDR3 nucleotides are TGTGCCAGCAGCTTAGGTGGACCCTACGAGCAGTACGTC.